This T cell receptor beta chain was identified during a study of blood T cell repertoires in COVID-19. Study background: COVID-19 samples collected from the United States, Italy and Spain covered acute and convalescent phases. Nucleic acid was either cDNA or gDNA, and it came from T cells, B-cell-depleted T cells, or PBMCs.

The length of the CDR3 is 14 residues. Per the germline V gene, CDR1 is LNHDA and CDR2 is SQIVND (reference sequence). J was trimmed by 5 bases and V by 5 bases; bases with no gene match: 8. Original handling: Nucleated cell number was recorded as an estimate derived from reference gene primer amplification. This table comes from immunoSEQ multiplex PCR, and its TCRdb copy is limited to in-frame clones, with some not included. V, J and clone size were drawn from that table, and D and trimming were deduced from the DNA. Among hundreds of thousands of clones listed, about 88% were seen once. While infection was still active, Seattle patients were enrolled and then followed longitudinally.

This rearrangement joins TRBV19 to TRBJ2-5, with 7 bases that match TRBD1. What was sequenced was peripheral blood. This sequence was found in a woman aged 55-70 years with COVID-19, enrolled during active disease. In DNA form, the CDR3 reads TGTGCCAGTAGTTCCTCGGACAGGTTGGAGACCCAGTACTTC. Residues: CASSSSDRLETQYF. Together with reference TRBV19 and TRBJ2-5, the CDR3 gives the full variable domain: DGGITQSPKYLFRKEGQNVTLSCEQNLNHDAMYWYRQDPGQGLRLIYYSQIVNDFQKGDIAEGYSVSREKKESFPLTVTSAQKNPTAFYLCASSSSDRLETQYFGPGTRLLVL.